The 27 T cell receptor beta chains below were found in one sample sequenced in a study of cytomegalovirus exposure and HLA in healthy donors. A multiplex PCR was run with 60 Vbeta primers and 13 Jbeta primers. Method: immunoSEQ multiplex PCR; TCRdb's copy keeps in-frame clones and lacks some. The top ten hold approximately 1.8% of the sample, which has over 100,000 clones, around 80% seen once. The sequencing input was PBMCs. The receptors here all came from a female donor in good health and CMV-seropositive.

The chain joins TRBV7-6 to TRBJ1-1, with D perhaps TRBD1 (6 bases). V was cut by 1 base and J by 7 bases, with 10 bases left in between. The length of the CDR3 is 13 residues. Germline V CDR1 and CDR2: SGHVS, FNYEAQ. CDR3 in DNA: TGTGCCAGCAGCTTAGAGGGCAGGGGTGAAGCTTTCTTT. Encoded protein: CASSLEGRGEAFF.

The chain employs TRBV27 and TRBJ2-5; D ambiguous. Germline CDR1 and CDR2: MNHEY and SMNVEV (reference sequence). The V end was cut by 5 bases, the J end by 1 base, with 11 bases between. CDR3 length: 14 residues. CDR3 bases: TGTGCCAGCAGTCCCACAGTAGGCCAAGAGACCCAGTACTTC. This translates into CASSPTVGQETQYF.

The V and J genes are TRBV30 and TRBJ1-4; D unclear. Germline V CDR1 and CDR2: GTSNPN, SVGIG (reference sequence). V lost 1 base and J 13 bases, leaving 16 bases between the germline ends. This CDR3 region has 13 residues. The CDR3 is CAWSALSRPGLFF. CDR3 sequence (DNA): TGTGCCTGGAGTGCCCTTTCGCGCCCGGGACTGTTTTTT.

The table lists this clone with a count of one. This chain links TRBV13 with TRBJ2-1; 12 bases line up with TRBD2. J gave up 1 base and V 6 bases, and 10 bases lay outside the gene matches. This CDR3 has 18 residues. Per the germline V gene, CDR1 is PRHDT and CDR2 is FYEKMQ (reference sequence). CDR3 nucleotides: TGTGCCAGCAGTGGGGCTAGCGGGGGGGCCCTATCCTACAATGAGCAGTTCTTC. It yields the protein CASSGASGGALSYNEQFF.

The V call is TRBV6-1, the J call TRBJ2-7; TRBD1 matches 9 bases. The CDR3 runs to 15 residues. V gave up 5 bases and J gave up 1 base; unmatched junction bases: 6. Germline V lookup: CDR1 MNHNS, CDR2 SASEGT. The CDR3 loop reads CASSPGTGPSYEQYF. CDR3 coding DNA: TGTGCCAGCAGTCCCGGGACAGGGCCGTCCTACGAGCAGTACTTC.

The J gene is TRBJ2-2, the V gene TRBV5-6, with D possibly TRBD1 on 6 matching bases. The CDR3 totals 15 residues. Germline V CDR1 and CDR2: SGHDT, YYEEEE. Between the trimmed V and J ends, which lost 2 bases and 5 bases, there was a span of 13 bases. As DNA, the CDR3 is TGTGCCAGCAGCTTTTGGGGGCTGGGGACCGGGGAGCTGTTTTTT. Its protein is CASSFWGLGTGELFF.

This clone was picked up one time. The chain couples TRBV28 to TRBJ2-7; 8 positions agree with TRBD2. The germline V gene has CDR1 MDHEN and CDR2 SYDVKM. Trimming at V came to 2 bases and at J to 5 bases, leaving 11 bases not matched to a gene. The CDR3 runs to 16 residues. The CDR3 DNA follows: TGTGCCAGCAGTTTACTCCCGACGGGGGGGCACAACGAGCAGTACTTC. The encoded protein is CASSLLPTGGHNEQYF.

This chain uses TRBV19 with TRBJ2-7; 10 bases align to TRBD2. This CDR3 has 14 amino acids. V dropped 3 bases and J dropped 7; count of bases not matched to a gene: 6. Germline-derived CDR1 and CDR2 are LNHDA and SQIVND (reference sequence). This chain's CDR3 is CASSILAGVGEQYF. The DNA of the CDR3 is TGTGCCAGTAGTATCCTAGCGGGAGTCGGAGAGCAGTACTTC.

The V gene is TRBV7-6, the J gene TRBJ2-3; no definite D call. V lost 1 base, J lost 2 bases, and 10 bases lay in between. Germline CDR1 and CDR2: SGHVS and FNYEAQ. There are 15 residues in the CDR3. Here the CDR3 reads CASSLGVINTDTQYF. DNA for the CDR3: TGTGCCAGCAGCTTAGGCGTCATAAACACAGATACGCAGTATTTT.

The chain recombines TRBV10-3 with TRBJ2-1, with 8 nucleotides matching TRBD1. Germline-derived CDR1 and CDR2 are ENHRY and SYGVKD. Trimming removed 9 bases from V and 7 bases from J; junction bases left unmatched: 11. This CDR3 has 14 amino acids. CDR3 protein: CAITGTGLGNEQFF. The DNA of the CDR3 is TGTGCCATAACCGGGACAGGATTGGGGAATGAGCAGTTCTTC.

The rearrangement links TRBV15 to TRBJ2-5, with TRBD1 identical over 10 bases. Matching the DNA end better, TRBJ2-7 makes the J call doubtful. The CDR3 is 15 amino acids. Germline CDR1 and CDR2: LNHNV and YYDKDF (reference sequence). The CDR3 sequence is CATSAAGTGVYEQYF. CDR3 DNA: TGTGCCACCAGCGCCGCCGGGACAGGGGTCTACGAGCAGTACTTC.

The chain is built from TRBV5-1 and TRBJ2-2; weak D call: TRBD1 (5 bases). Trimming cost V 7 bases and J 2 bases, with 12 bases left between them. This CDR3 spans 14 amino acids. CDR1 is SGHRS and CDR2 is YFSETQ in the germline V gene. The CDR3 region has the DNA TGCGCCAGCCTAAAGGGGTTAAACACCGGGGAGCTGTTTTTT. Encoded protein: CASLKGLNTGELFF.

This sequence joins TRBV11-2 and TRBJ2-5, with 7 bases lining up with TRBD2. V was clipped by 0 bases and J by 11 bases; unmatched bases: 15. The CDR3 runs to 16 residues. Germline CDR1 reads SGHAT; CDR2 reads FQNNGV. The CDR3: CASSLDLADPPMGQYF. For the CDR3, the DNA is TGTGCCAGCAGCTTAGACCTAGCGGACCCCCCCATGGGGCAGTACTTC.

The chain uses TRBV7-6 and TRBJ1-5, with D possibly TRBD1 on 5 matching bases. Germline CDR1 and CDR2: SGHVS and FNYEAQ. The CDR3 covers 15 residues. The V and J ends lost 1 base and 2 bases respectively, with 9 bases between them. CDR3 in amino acids: CASSLGSGRNQPQHF. DNA for the CDR3: TGTGCCAGCAGCTTAGGATCAGGGCGCAATCAGCCCCAGCATTTT.

The chain employs TRBV2 and TRBJ2-7; D is perhaps TRBD1 (6 bases). V dropped 4 bases and J dropped 2 bases, with 15 bases sitting between them. Looked up from germline, CDR1 is SNHLY and CDR2 is FYNNEI. There are 15 residues in the CDR3. For the CDR3, the DNA is TGTGCCAGCAGTGCGCAGGGGCGGAAAACCTACGAGCAGTACTTC. Its protein is CASSAQGRKTYEQYF. Complete variable domain (other parts from reference TRBV2 and TRBJ2-7): EPEVTQTPSHQVTQMGQEVILRCVPISNHLYFYWYRQILGQKVEFLVSFYNNEISEKSEIFDDQFSVERPDGSNFTLKIRSTKLEDSAMYFCASSAQGRKTYEQYFGPGTRLTVT.

This clone was observed a few times. V gene TRBV5-5 combines with J gene TRBJ1-1; D unresolved. The germline CDR1 and CDR2 sequences are SGHKS and YYEKEE (reference sequence). Deletions cut 3 bases from V and 0 bases from J, with 15 bases between. The CDR3 runs 16 residues. In DNA form, the CDR3 reads TGTGCCAGCAGCTCCCCATCGCATAGTTTGAACACTGAAGCTTTCTTT. It is translated as CASSSPSHSLNTEAFF.

This clone was seen just once. This CDR3 reads CASKAGASSYEQYF. CDR3 bases: TGTGCCAGCAAGGCGGGAGCTTCTTCCTACGAGCAGTACTTC. The V gene is TRBV28, the J gene TRBJ2-7; 7 nucleotides match TRBD2. The CDR3 extends over 14 amino acids. From germline, CDR1 is MDHEN and CDR2 SYDVKM. V gave up 7 bases and J gave up 1 base; unmatched junction bases: 7.

This sequence joins TRBV2 and TRBJ2-7; TRBD2 matches at 11 bases. The germline V gene has CDR1 SNHLY and CDR2 FYNNEI. The CDR3 is made up of 15 amino acids. The V and J ends lost 3 bases and 3 bases, in that order; junction bases with no gene match: 4. The CDR3 is CASSDGGTSGYEQYF. CDR3 DNA sequence: TGTGCCAGCAGTGATGGCGGGACTAGCGGCTACGAGCAGTACTTC. Filled out from reference TRBV2 and TRBJ2-7, the complete variable domain reads EPEVTQTPSHQVTQMGQEVILRCVPISNHLYFYWYRQILGQKVEFLVSFYNNEISEKSEIFDDQFSVERPDGSNFTLKIRSTKLEDSAMYFCASSDGGTSGYEQYFGPGTRLTVT.

This clone has more than one count but fewer than ten. V and J are TRBV6-1 and TRBJ2-7; D may be TRBD2 (6 bases). There are 15 residues in the CDR3. The germline V and J ends were trimmed by 6 bases and 6 bases, with 21 bases remaining between them. The germline gives CDR1 MNHNS, CDR2 SASEGT. The CDR3 sequence is CASRGALAAGGEQYF. The CDR3 region has the DNA TGTGCCAGCAGGGGAGCCCTAGCCGCCGGGGGCGAGCAGTACTTC.

The chain carries TRBV7-3 and TRBJ2-1; TRBD2 aligns across 12 bases. The CDR3 covers 15 residues. The junction had 6 bases not matched to a gene; V was cut back by 6 bases and J by 6 bases. From germline, CDR1 is SGHTA and CDR2 FQGTGA. DNA for the CDR3: TGTGCCAGCAGGCGGACTAGCGGGGACCTCAATGAGCAGTTCTTC. It codes for CASRRTSGDLNEQFF.

The chain employs TRBV21-1 and TRBJ2-5; the D call of TRBD2 is as the table states it, not checked on the DNA. TRBV21-1 is described as a pseudogene. This CDR3 has 15 amino acids. For the CDR3, the DNA is TGTGCCAGCAGAAATGCAGGGAGGGTCCTAGAGACCCAGTACTTC. It yields the protein CASRNAGRVLETQYF.

This chain uses TRBV13 with TRBJ1-4, with TRBD1 as a possible D gene (6 bases). Germline V lookup: CDR1 PRHDT, CDR2 FYEKMQ (reference sequence). CDR3 length equals 15 residues. V was shortened by 1 base and J by 8 bases, with 14 bases between the two germline ends. Here the CDR3 reads CASSLAGHEGEKLFF. DNA for the CDR3: TGTGCCAGCAGCTTAGCGGGACATGAGGGGGAAAAACTGTTTTTT.

The V gene is TRBV10-1, the J gene TRBJ2-3, with 8 bases fitting TRBD1. The CDR3 sequence is 16 residues long. Germline loops: CDR1 WNHNN, CDR2 SYGVQD (reference sequence). The ends lost 6 bases at V and 2 bases at J; junction bases unmatched: 10. The CDR3 DNA reads as TGCGCCAGCAGCGAAACTACAGGGGGGATCACAGATACGCAGTATTTT. Translating gives CASSETTGGITDTQYF.

This chain connects TRBV5-4 to TRBJ1-2, with 7 positions matching TRBD1. Germline CDR1 and CDR2: SGHNT and YYREEE (reference sequence). There are 16 residues in the CDR3. Trimming cost V 2 bases and J 5 bases; bases outside gene matches: 12. CDR3 sequence: CASSFRDRAFSYGYTF. The CDR3 coding sequence is TGTGCCAGCAGCTTCCGTGACAGGGCTTTTTCGTATGGCTACACCTTC. Complete variable domain (other parts from reference TRBV5-4 and TRBJ1-2): ETGVTQSPTHLIKTRGQQVTLRCSSQSGHNTVSWYQQALGQGPQFIFQYYREEENGRGNFPPRFSGLQFPNYSSELNVNALELDDSALYLCASSFRDRAFSYGYTFGSGTRLTVV.

V gene TRBV6-6 combines with J gene TRBJ1-1, with D maybe TRBD1 (6 bases). The germline V gene has CDR1 MNHNY and CDR2 SVGAGI (reference sequence). The germline V and J ends were trimmed by 1 base and 7 bases, with 13 bases remaining between them. This CDR3 contains 14 residues. CDR3 nucleotide sequence: TGTGCCAGCAGTTACTTTCGGGGGGCAGGTGAAGCTTTCTTT. Translation: CASSYFRGAGEAFF.

This chain links TRBV18 with TRBJ1-1; tentatively, D is TRBD1 (6 bases). In germline, CDR1 is KGHSH, CDR2 LQKENI. V was cut by 2 bases and J by 3 bases, with 10 bases left in between. The CDR3 is 14 residues long. The CDR3 DNA reads as TGTGCCAGCTCACCAACAGGGTTGGACACTGAAGCTTTCTTT. Residues: CASSPTGLDTEAFF.

V gene TRBV5-4 combines with J gene TRBJ1-1; the D gene is possibly TRBD1 (6 bases). Germline V gene sequence: CDR1 SGHNT, CDR2 YYREEE (reference sequence). V was clipped by 7 bases and J by 0 bases, with 16 bases between them. This CDR3 spans 15 amino acids. CDR3 sequence: CASRPGTLMNTEAFF. The CDR3 DNA is TGTGCCAGCCGACCCGGGACACTCATGAACACTGAAGCTTTCTTT.